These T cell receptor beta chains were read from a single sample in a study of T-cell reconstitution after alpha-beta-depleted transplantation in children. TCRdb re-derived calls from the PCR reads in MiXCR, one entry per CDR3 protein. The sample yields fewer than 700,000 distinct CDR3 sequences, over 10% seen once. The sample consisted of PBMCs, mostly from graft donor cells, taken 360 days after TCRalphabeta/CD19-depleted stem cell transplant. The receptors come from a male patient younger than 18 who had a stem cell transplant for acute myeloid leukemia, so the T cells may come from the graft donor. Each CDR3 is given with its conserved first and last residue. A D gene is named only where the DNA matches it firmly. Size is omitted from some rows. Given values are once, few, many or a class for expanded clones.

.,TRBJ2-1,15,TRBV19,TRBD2,TGTGCCAGTAAAGCCCTAGCGGGACTGTACAATGAGCAGTTCTTC,CASKALAGLYNEQFF
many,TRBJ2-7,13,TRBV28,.,TGTGCCAGCAGTTTTGACAGGTACTACGAGCAGTACTTC,CASSFDRYYEQYF
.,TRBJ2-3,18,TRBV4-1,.,TGCGCCAGCAGCCAAGATCGAGTCGCGGAGCGGAGCACAGATACGCAGTATTTT,CASSQDRVAERSTDTQYF
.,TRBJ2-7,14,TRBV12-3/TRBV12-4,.,TGTGCCAGCAGTTTAGCGGGATTGGTCCACGAGCAGTACTTC,CASSLAGLVHEQYF
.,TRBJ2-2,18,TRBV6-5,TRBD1,TGTGCCAGCAGTTACTTTTCGGGCAGGGGGCGAGGAACCGGGGAGCTGTTTTTT,CASSYFSGRGRGTGELFF
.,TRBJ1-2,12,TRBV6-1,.,TGTGCCAGCACCGGGGTGTCCTATGGCTACACCTTC,CASTGVSYGYTF
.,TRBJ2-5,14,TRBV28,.,TGTGCCAGCAGTTTTAGGTGGGATCAAGAGACCCAGTACTTC,CASSFRWDQETQYF
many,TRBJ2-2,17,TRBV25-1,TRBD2,TGTGCCAGCAGTGAACCGGGACTAGCGACGAACACCGGGGAGCTGTTTTTT,CASSEPGLATNTGELFF
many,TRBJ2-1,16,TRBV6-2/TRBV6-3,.,TGTGCCAGCAGTTACAGCCTGGCTAGCCTTAGCGATGAGCAGTTCTTC,CASSYSLASLSDEQFF
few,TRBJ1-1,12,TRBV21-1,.,TGTGCCAGCAGCGGACAGGGGGCTGAAGCTTTCTTT,CASSGQGAEAFF
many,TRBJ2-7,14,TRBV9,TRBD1,TGTGCCAGCGGGCCGGGACAGCTATACTACGAGCAGTACTTC,CASGPGQLYYEQYF
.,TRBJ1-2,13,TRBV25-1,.,TGTGCCAGCAGTGAATGGCGGAACTATGGCTACACCTTC,CASSEWRNYGYTF
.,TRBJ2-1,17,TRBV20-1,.,TGCAGTGCTAGAGATAATTGGTTGGAGAGGGTCTACAATGAGCAGTTCTTC,CSARDNWLERVYNEQFF
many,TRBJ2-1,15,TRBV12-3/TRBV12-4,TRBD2,TGTGCCAGCAGCTCTAGCGGGAGGGCCCACAATGAGCAGTTCTTC,CASSSSGRAHNEQFF
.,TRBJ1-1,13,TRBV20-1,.,TGCAGTGCTAGTTGGGGGGCGGACACTGAAGCTTTCTTT,CSASWGADTEAFF
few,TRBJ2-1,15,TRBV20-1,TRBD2,TGCAGTGCGCTTACCGGGACTAGACCCCTCGATGAGCAGTTCTTC,CSALTGTRPLDEQFF
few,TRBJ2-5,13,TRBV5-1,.,TGCGCCAGCAGCTCCCAGTGGAAAGAGACCCAGTACTTC,CASSSQWKETQYF
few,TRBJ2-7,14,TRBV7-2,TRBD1,TGTGCCAGCAGCTACCGACAGGGGACCTACGAGCAGTACTTC,CASSYRQGTYEQYF
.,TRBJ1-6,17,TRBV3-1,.,TGTGCCACCTGCCTGGTCCCTGGTCCTCTCATGCATTCACCCCTCCACTTT,CATCLVPGPLMHSPLHF
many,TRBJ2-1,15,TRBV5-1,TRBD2,TGCGCCAGCACTCCCCTAGCGGGTTCCTACAATGAGCAGTTCTTC,CASTPLAGSYNEQFF
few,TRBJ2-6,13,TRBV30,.,TGTGCCTGGAGTACACCCTGGGCCAACGTCCTGACTTTC,CAWSTPWANVLTF
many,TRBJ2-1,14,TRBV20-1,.,TGCGCGGGAGAACAGGGGTTTCCCTACAATGAGCAGTTCTTC,CAGEQGFPYNEQFF
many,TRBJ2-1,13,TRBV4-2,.,TGTGCCAGCAGCCAAGTTACCCCAGCGGGGCAGTTCTTC,CASSQVTPAGQFF
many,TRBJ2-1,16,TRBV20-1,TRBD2,TGCAGTGCTAGGGAGCCCGGGACTAGTGTCTACAATGAGCAGTTCTTC,CSAREPGTSVYNEQFF
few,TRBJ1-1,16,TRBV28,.,TGTGCCAGCAGTCCTCCCGGTCGGGGCATGAACACTGAAGCTTTCTTT,CASSPPGRGMNTEAFF